The 21 T cell receptor beta chains presented below share a single source sample, sequenced in a study of control samples from healthy donors and cancer patients. Assay used: immunoSEQ multiplex PCR; TCRdb lists only in-frame clones, some missing. The sample contains about 130,000 clones, around nine tenths of which appear only once. The source material was blood. The receptors shown here come from a man aged 18 to 29 in good health.

The chain couples TRBV10-3 to TRBJ2-1; weak D call: TRBD2 (6 bases). The V end was cut by 2 bases, the J end by 1 base, with 12 bases between. The germline CDR1 and CDR2 sequences are ENHRY and SYGVKD. The CDR3 extends over 16 amino acids. The CDR3 reads CAISEGGIGSYNEQFF. In DNA, the CDR3 is TGTGCCATCAGTGAGGGGGGGATTGGATCCTACAATGAGCAGTTCTTC.

The V and J genes are TRBV29-1 and TRBJ2-3; possible D gene TRBD2, 5 bases. Per germline, CDR1 SQVTM and CDR2 ANQGSEA. This CDR3 is built from 17 residues. With 3 bases removed from V and 3 bases from J, the gap between germline ends came to 22 bases. Here the CDR3 reads CSVDGEGAGLWTDTQYF. CDR3 DNA sequence: TGCAGCGTTGATGGAGAGGGCGCTGGGCTATGGACAGATACGCAGTATTTT.

This clone was found many times. The chain couples TRBV29-1 to TRBJ2-3; 9 positions agree with TRBD2. The germline V gene has CDR1 SQVTM and CDR2 ANQGSEA. V dropped 7 bases and J dropped 2; count of bases not matched to a gene: 4. This CDR3 is 13 amino acids long. For the CDR3, the DNA is TGCAGCGCCGTAGCGGGAGTCACAGATACGCAGTATTTT. Its translation is CSAVAGVTDTQYF.

The chain recombines TRBV6-2 or TRBV6-3 with TRBJ1-2, with D unclear. CDR1 is MNHEY, CDR2 SVGEGT, per germline. The CDR3 is 17 residues long. V was shortened by 2 bases and J by 3 bases, with 19 bases between the two germline ends. The DNA for the CDR3 is TGTGCCAGCAGTTACCCGAATAAAAAAGTTGAGGACTATGGCTACACCTTC. Translation gives CASSYPNKKVEDYGYTF.

V is TRBV2 and J is TRBJ1-6; a weak D match, TRBD1 (6 bases). The V end was cut by 9 bases, the J end by 8 bases, with 14 bases between. Germline-derived CDR1 and CDR2 are SNHLY and FYNNEI. CDR3 length: 13 residues. The CDR3 sequence is CASLGGSDSPLHF. In nucleotides, the CDR3 is TGTGCCAGTTTAGGGGGTTCGGATTCACCCCTCCACTTT. The variable domain in full, completed from reference TRBV2 and TRBJ1-6, reads EPEVTQTPSHQVTQMGQEVILRCVPISNHLYFYWYRQILGQKVEFLVSFYNNEISEKSEIFDDQFSVERPDGSNFTLKIRSTKLEDSAMYFCASLGGSDSPLHFGNGTRLTVT.

A single count supports this clone. For the CDR3, the DNA is TGTGCCAGCAGCTTAGTCAGGGAGGGCTCCTACGAGCAGTACTTC. Its protein is CASSLVREGSYEQYF. This sequence joins TRBV13 and TRBJ2-7, with 7 bases matching TRBD2. The V gene end was trimmed by 1 base and the J gene end by 0 bases; junction bases not matched to a gene: 3. The CDR3 consists of 15 residues. CDR1 and CDR2 from the germline V gene are PRHDT and FYEKMQ (reference sequence).

The chain is built from TRBV6-5 and TRBJ2-3; 8 nucleotides align to TRBD1. Unmatched junction bases numbered 1, after V lost 5 bases and J lost 0 bases. The CDR3 covers 14 residues. CDR1 MNHEY and CDR2 SVGAGI come from the germline V gene. CDR3 amino acids: CASSRDRSTDTQYF. The CDR3 bases are TGTGCCAGCAGTCGGGACAGGAGCACAGATACGCAGTATTTT.

This clone was seen a single time. The V call is TRBV5-1, the J call TRBJ1-5; D ambiguous. V was shortened by 1 base and J by 5 bases, with 13 bases between the two germline ends. This CDR3 is 15 amino acids long. CDR1 and CDR2 from the germline V gene are SGHRS and YFSETQ. The CDR3 sequence: CASSLSGPPDQPQHF. CDR3 sequence (DNA): TGCGCCAGCAGCTTGTCCGGACCTCCGGATCAGCCCCAGCATTTT.

This clone came up once. CDR3 DNA: TGTGCCATCAGTGATGGGGGGGAGGGCCGATGGCAGTTCTTC. This gives the protein CAISDGGEGRWQFF. The chain employs TRBV10-3 and TRBJ2-1, with 7 bases lining up with TRBD2. Germline V gene sequence: CDR1 ENHRY, CDR2 SYGVKD. The CDR3 has 14 amino acids. V lost 3 bases and J lost 12; bases outside the gene matches: 11.

The rearrangement links TRBV30 to TRBJ2-4; no firm D call. Trimming shortened V by 0 bases and J by 9 bases, and 9 bases separated the two germline ends. The CDR3 has 12 amino acids. Germline lookup yields CDR1 GTSNPN and CDR2 SVGIG (reference sequence). CDR3 region: CAWSVRLGIQYF. The CDR3 DNA reads TGTGCCTGGAGTGTACGGCTAGGCATTCAGTACTTC.

The V call is TRBV7-9, the J call TRBJ1-1; D is unresolved. Germline V gives CDR1 SEHNR, CDR2 FQNEAQ (reference sequence). CDR3 length equals 11 residues. Trimming removed 8 bases from V and 7 bases from J, with 11 bases in between. The CDR3 region has the DNA TGTGCCAGCTATGGGGAGGGTGAAGCTTTCTTT. This codes for CASYGEGEAFF.

This clone turned up a few times. The chain uses TRBV18 and TRBJ1-6; D is ambiguous. From germline, CDR1 is KGHSH and CDR2 LQKENI. Trimming took off 0 bases at V and 1 base at J, with 13 bases between the two ends. This CDR3 spans 18 amino acids. The CDR3, as DNA: TGTGCCAGCTCACCACCTATAGACGCAAAGTCCTATAATTCACCCCTCCACTTT. Protein product: CASSPPIDAKSYNSPLHF.

The genes are TRBV28 and TRBJ2-7, with 7 bases identical to TRBD1. V lost 6 bases, J lost 0 bases, and 2 bases stayed unmatched. Germline assignment: CDR1 MDHEN and CDR2 SYDVKM. The length of the CDR3 is 13 residues. The CDR3 here is CASRGTVSYEQYF. DNA for the CDR3: TGTGCCAGCAGAGGGACAGTCTCCTACGAGCAGTACTTC.

V is TRBV27 and J is TRBJ1-4, with D possibly matching TRBD1 (5 bases). CDR1 and CDR2 (germline): MNHEY, SMNVEV (reference sequence). This CDR3 is 17 amino acids long. Trimming took 2 bases from V and 0 from J, leaving 13 bases between them. CDR3 residues: CASSLTGLPATNEKLFF. The CDR3 nucleotides read TGTGCCAGCAGTTTAACGGGACTTCCTGCAACTAATGAAAAACTGTTTTTT. Full variable domain (remainder filled in from reference TRBV27 and TRBJ1-4): EAQVTQNPRYLITVTGKKLTVTCSQNMNHEYMSWYRQDPGLGLRQIYYSMNVEVTDKGDVPEGYKVSRKEKRNFPLILESPSPNQTSLYFCASSLTGLPATNEKLFFGSGTQLSVL.

This clone was observed many times. The chain has TRBV24-1 and TRBJ2-5; D call uncertain. This CDR3 contains 13 residues. Looked up from germline, CDR1 is KGHDR and CDR2 is SFDVKD. Trimming took 5 bases from V and 4 from J, leaving 10 bases between them. The CDR3 region has the DNA TGTGCCACCAGTGGCGGTCTGAGAGAGACCCAGTACTTC. Translated, it gives CATSGGLRETQYF.

This clone appeared a single time. V usage is TRBV15 and J usage is TRBJ2-1; possible D gene TRBD1, 7 bases. The CDR3 has 19 residues. Trimming removed 0 bases from V and 7 bases from J, with 25 bases in between. CDR1 and CDR2 from the germline V gene are LNHNV and YYDKDF (reference sequence). In DNA, the CDR3 is TGTGCCACCAGCAGAGACCAGATGGGGGGCCACAGGGGAGGAAATGAGCAGTTCTTC. It codes for CATSRDQMGGHRGGNEQFF.

This clone was seen a handful of times. The gene calls are TRBV30 and TRBJ1-6, with TRBD1 as a possible D gene (5 bases). Trimming shortened V by 0 bases and J by 7 bases, and 13 bases separated the two germline ends. The CDR3 length is 15 residues. Germline V lookup: CDR1 GTSNPN, CDR2 SVGIG (reference sequence). CDR3 amino acids: CAWSVIRGPNSPLHF. Here the CDR3 DNA reads TGTGCCTGGAGTGTAATCCGGGGACCCAATTCACCCCTCCACTTT.

This clone was seen only a few times. The chain recombines TRBV11-3 with TRBJ2-2; no clear D. The CDR3 covers 16 residues. In germline, CDR1 is SGHNT, CDR2 YENEEA. Trimming cost V 3 bases and J 5 bases, with 16 bases left between them. In DNA, the CDR3 is TGTGCCAGCAGCTTCGCAGGCATAGATGTAACCGGGGAGCTGTTTTTT. Translating it yields CASSFAGIDVTGELFF.

Worth noting for this clone: One junction end does not reproduce the germline sequence, and a read error may be involved. The chain is built from TRBV3-1 (or the pseudogene TRBV3-2) and TRBJ1-2; possibly TRBD1 for D (5 bases). CDR3 length: 12 residues. CDR1 and CDR2 from the germline V gene are LGHDT and YNNKEL (reference sequence). CDR3: CASGGTNYGHTF. CDR3 DNA sequence: TGTGCCAGCGGGGGGACTAACTATGGCCACACCTTC.

The chain has TRBV12-5 and TRBJ1-1, with a possible D match to TRBD1 (6 bases). The V and J ends lost 2 bases and 8 bases respectively, with 15 bases between them. The CDR3 is 14 amino acids. Germline values: CDR1 LGHNT, CDR2 FRNRAP. CDR3 loop: CASGLTPETGEAFF. For the CDR3, the DNA is TGTGCTAGTGGTTTGACCCCGGAGACAGGCGAAGCTTTCTTT.

The chain couples TRBV24-1 to TRBJ1-1, with D maybe TRBD1 (6 bases). Germline CDR1 and CDR2: KGHDR and SFDVKD. This CDR3 is 12 amino acids long. Trimming took off 5 bases at V and 10 bases at J, with 13 bases between the two ends. CDR3 sequence: CATSAPGARAFF. The CDR3 DNA sequence: TGTGCCACCAGTGCTCCGGGGGCTCGAGCTTTCTTT.